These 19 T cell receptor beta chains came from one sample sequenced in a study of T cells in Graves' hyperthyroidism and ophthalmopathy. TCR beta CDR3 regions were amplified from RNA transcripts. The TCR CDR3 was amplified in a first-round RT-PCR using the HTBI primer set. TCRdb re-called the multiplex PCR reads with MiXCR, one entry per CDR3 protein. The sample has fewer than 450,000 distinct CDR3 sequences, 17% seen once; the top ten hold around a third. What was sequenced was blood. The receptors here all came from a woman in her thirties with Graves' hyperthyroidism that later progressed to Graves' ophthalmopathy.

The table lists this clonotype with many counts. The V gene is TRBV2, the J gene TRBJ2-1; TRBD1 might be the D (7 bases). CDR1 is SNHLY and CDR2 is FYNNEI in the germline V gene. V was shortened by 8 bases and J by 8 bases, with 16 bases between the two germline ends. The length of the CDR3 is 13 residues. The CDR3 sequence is CASPRGVPDEQFF. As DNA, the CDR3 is TGTGCCAGCCCCAGGGGGGTTCCGGATGAGCAGTTCTTC.

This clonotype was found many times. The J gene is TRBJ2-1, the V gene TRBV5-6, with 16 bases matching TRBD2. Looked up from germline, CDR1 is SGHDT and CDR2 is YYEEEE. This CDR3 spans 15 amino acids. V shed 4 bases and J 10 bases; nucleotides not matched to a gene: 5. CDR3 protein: CASSQGLAGGYEQFF. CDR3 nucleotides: TGTGCCAGCAGCCAGGGACTAGCGGGGGGGTACGAGCAGTTCTTC.

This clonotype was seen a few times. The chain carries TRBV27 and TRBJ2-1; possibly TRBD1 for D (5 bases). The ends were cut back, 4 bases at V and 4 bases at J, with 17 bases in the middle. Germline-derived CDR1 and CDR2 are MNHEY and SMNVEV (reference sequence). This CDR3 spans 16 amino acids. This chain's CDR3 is CASSSRDSSYYNEQFF. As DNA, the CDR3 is TGTGCCAGCAGTTCCAGGGATTCTTCTTATTACAATGAGCAGTTCTTC.

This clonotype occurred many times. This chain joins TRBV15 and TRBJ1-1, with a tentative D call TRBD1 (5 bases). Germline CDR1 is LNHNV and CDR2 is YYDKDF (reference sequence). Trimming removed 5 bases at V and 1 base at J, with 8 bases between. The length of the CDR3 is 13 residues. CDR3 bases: TGTGCCACCAGCTACGACAGGAACACTGAAGCTTTCTTT. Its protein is CATSYDRNTEAFF.

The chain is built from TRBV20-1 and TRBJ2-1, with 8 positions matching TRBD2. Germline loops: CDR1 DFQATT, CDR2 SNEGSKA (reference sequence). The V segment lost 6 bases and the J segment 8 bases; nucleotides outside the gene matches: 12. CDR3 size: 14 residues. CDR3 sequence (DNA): TGCAGTGCAAACGGGGGGGGCCCGGGCGATGAGCAGTTCTTC. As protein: CSANGGGPGDEQFF.

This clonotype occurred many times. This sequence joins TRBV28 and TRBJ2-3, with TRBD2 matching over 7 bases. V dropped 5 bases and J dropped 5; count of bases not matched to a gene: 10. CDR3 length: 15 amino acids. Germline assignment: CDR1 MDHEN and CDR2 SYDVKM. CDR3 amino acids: CASSPARGWEDTQYF. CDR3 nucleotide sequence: TGTGCCAGCAGTCCCGCGCGGGGGTGGGAAGATACGCAGTATTTT. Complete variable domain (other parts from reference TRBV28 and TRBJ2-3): DVKVTQSSRYLVKRTGEKVFLECVQDMDHENMFWYRQDPGLGLRLIYFSYDVKMKEKGDIPEGYSVSREKKERFSLILESASTNQTSMYLCASSPARGWEDTQYFGPGTRLTVL.

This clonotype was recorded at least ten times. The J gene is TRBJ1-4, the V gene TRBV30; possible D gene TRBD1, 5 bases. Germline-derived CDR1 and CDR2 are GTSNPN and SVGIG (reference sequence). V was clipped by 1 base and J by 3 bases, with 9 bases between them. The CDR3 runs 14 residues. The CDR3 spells CAWSGGMANEKLFF. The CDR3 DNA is TGTGCCTGGAGTGGGGGGATGGCTAATGAAAAACTGTTTTTT.

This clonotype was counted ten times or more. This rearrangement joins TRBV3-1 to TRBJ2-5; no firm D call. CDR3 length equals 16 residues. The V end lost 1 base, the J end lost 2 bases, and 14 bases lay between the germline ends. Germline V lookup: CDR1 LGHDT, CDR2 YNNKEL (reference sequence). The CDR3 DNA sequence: TGTGCCAGCAGCCAAGTTGTCCAAAGGGCTCAAGAGACCCAGTACTTC. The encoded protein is CASSQVVQRAQETQYF.

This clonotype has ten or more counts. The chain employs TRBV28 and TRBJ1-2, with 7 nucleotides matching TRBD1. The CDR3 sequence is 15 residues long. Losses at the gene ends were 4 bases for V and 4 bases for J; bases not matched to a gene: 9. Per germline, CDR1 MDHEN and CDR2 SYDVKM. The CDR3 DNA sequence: TGTGCCAGCAGTTCCATGACAGGGATTCGCTATGGCTACACCTTC. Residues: CASSSMTGIRYGYTF.

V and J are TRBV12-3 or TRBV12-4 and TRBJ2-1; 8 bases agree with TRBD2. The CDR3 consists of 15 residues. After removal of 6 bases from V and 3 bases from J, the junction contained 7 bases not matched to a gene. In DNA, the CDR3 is TGTGCCAGCAGCCGGGGGGGTGGGATCTACAATGAGCAGTTCTTC. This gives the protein CASSRGGGIYNEQFF.

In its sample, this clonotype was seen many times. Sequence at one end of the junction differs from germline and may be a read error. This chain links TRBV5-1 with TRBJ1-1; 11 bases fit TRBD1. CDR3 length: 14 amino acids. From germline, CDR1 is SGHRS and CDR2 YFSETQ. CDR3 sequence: CASSSGQGGTEAFF. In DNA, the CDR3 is TGCGCCAGCAGCTCGGGACAGGGGGGGACTGAAGCCTTCTTT.

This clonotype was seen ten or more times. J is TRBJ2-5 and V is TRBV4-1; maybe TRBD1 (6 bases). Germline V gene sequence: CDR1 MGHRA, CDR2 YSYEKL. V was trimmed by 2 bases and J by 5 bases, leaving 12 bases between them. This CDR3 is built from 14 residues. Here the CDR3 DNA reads TGCGCCAGCAGCCAACAAGGACAGCGGGAGACCCAGTACTTC. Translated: CASSQQGQRETQYF.

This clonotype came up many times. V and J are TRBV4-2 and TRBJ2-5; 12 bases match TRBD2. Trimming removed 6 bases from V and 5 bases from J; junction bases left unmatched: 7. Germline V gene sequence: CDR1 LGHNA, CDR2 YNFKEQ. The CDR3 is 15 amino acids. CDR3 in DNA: TGTGCCAGCAGTGTTCGGACTAGCGGGGTGGAGACCCAGTACTTC. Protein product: CASSVRTSGVETQYF.

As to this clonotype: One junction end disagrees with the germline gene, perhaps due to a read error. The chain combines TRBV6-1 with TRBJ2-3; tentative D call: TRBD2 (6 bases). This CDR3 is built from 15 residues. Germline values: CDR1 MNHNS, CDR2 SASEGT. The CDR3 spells CASSFFREIVDTQYF. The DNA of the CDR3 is TGCGCCAGCAGTTTCTTCCGGGAGATCGTGGATACGCAGTATTTT.

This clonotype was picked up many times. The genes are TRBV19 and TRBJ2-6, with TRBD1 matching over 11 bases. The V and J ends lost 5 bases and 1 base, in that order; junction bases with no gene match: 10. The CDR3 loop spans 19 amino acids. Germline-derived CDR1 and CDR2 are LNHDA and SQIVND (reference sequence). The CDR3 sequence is CASSPGQGARFSGANVLTF. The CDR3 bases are TGTGCCAGTAGTCCCGGACAGGGGGCGCGATTTTCTGGGGCCAACGTCCTGACTTTC.

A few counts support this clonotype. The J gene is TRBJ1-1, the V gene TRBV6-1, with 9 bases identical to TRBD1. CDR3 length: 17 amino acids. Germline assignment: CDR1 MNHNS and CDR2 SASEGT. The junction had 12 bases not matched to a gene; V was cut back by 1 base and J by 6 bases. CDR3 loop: CASSEDWTGVELAEAFF. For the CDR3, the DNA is TGTGCCAGCAGTGAAGACTGGACAGGGGTCGAGTTGGCTGAAGCTTTCTTT.

CDR3 sequence reads: CASRLAGGTYEQYF. CDR3 nucleotide sequence: TGTGCCAGCAGATTAGCGGGGGGTACCTACGAGCAGTACTTC. The chain carries TRBV6-9 and TRBJ2-7; TRBD2 agrees at 10 bases. The junction had 4 bases not matched to a gene; V was cut back by 6 bases and J by 2 bases. The CDR3 extends over 14 amino acids. In germline, CDR1 is MNHGY, CDR2 SVAAGI.

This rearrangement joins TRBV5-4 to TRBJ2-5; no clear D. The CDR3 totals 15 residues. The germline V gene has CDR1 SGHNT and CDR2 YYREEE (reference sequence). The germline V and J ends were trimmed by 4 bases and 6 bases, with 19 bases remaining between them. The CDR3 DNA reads TGTGCCAGCAGCCGCCGGGTCAAGTACGGGCAGACCCAGTACTTC. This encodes CASSRRVKYGQTQYF.

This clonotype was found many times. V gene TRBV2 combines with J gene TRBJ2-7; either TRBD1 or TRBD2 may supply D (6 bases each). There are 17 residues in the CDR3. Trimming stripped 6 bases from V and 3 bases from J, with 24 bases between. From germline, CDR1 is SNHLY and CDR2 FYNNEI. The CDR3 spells CASRGGSGAIFNYEQYF. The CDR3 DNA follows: TGTGCCAGCAGAGGGGGTTCGGGAGCAATCTTCAACTACGAGCAGTACTTC.